This TCR beta chain was captured by sequencing in a study of Graves' ophthalmopathy and Graves' hyperthyroidism. Study observations and caveats: Blood samples also showed most expanded thyroid clonotypes exceeding 0.001 frequency.

RNA transcripts provided the template for amplifying TCR beta CDR3 regions. First-round RT-PCR used HTBI primers; second-round multiplex PCR followed. Via MiXCR, TCRdb re-called the multiplex PCR reads, giving one row per CDR3 protein. Of more than 550,000 distinct CDR3 sequences in the sample, about 38% are singletons; the top ten hold around 3%. The germline CDR1 and CDR2 sequences are SGDLS and YYNGEE. The CDR3 contains 16 residues. With V trimmed by 0 bases and J by 7 bases, 10 bases remained unmatched. Moderate-to-severe activity, CAS at least 3, NOSPECS at least 4 and duration under 3 months characterized donors with ophthalmopathy. A remark on this clonotype: What it binds is unknown.

The chain employs TRBV9 and TRBJ2-7; 10 nucleotides align to TRBD2. The sequenced sample was peripheral blood. The TCR was taken from an adult man with Graves' ophthalmopathy. The DNA of the CDR3 is TGTGCCAGCAGCGTAGCTACCAGCGGGGGGGTTACGGAGCAGTACTTC. Amino acids: CASSVATSGGVTEQYF. Variable domain in full (rest from reference TRBV9 and TRBJ2-7): DSGVTQTPKHLITATGQRVTLRCSPRSGDLSVYWYQQSLDQGLQFLIQYYNGEERAKGNILERFSAQQFPDLHSELNLSSLELGDSALYFCASSVATSGGVTEQYFGPGTRLTVT.